The sequence of this T cell receptor (beta chain) was determined in a study of control samples from healthy donors and cancer patients (dated by TCRdb to 2019 to 2021). Receptor amplification or capture employed the immunoSEQ multiplex PCR assay. TCRdb provides this immuneACCESS table in a form limited to in-frame rearrangements. Some clones are lacking; in checked studies, under half of them reflect an unresolved V gene, and why the rest are absent is not known. The sample profile shows roughly 100,000 clones; around nine tenths of them were found once. Of the sample, 15% to 20% is held by the ten largest clones. Including cysteine and phenylalanine, the CDR3 has 14 amino acids. Here the CDR3 DNA is all that survives: 42 bases in frame from base 1. Based on the germline V gene, the CDR1 and CDR2 sequences are MNHEY and SVGAGI. A distance of 14 bases separates the germline ends of V and J, which lose 1 base and 7 bases respectively.

A word on this clone: Its antigen is currently not known. No base-level quality is on record; no much larger clone is a single base apart.

The V and J segments used are TRBV6-5 and TRBJ2-7; no D gene is confidently identified. The receptor's source is a man in his 60s with lung cancer. Sequencing used PBMCs. This receptor has the CDR3 CASSYFSGSKEQYF. The base sequence is TGTGCCAGCAGTTACTTTTCGGGCTCTAAGGAGCAGTACTTC.